This section outlines one T cell receptor (beta chain) sequence together with its context. Its matching antigen is unknown. The record originates from a study of PD-1 blockade in classical Hodgkin lymphoma. Overall study findings and caveats: CD4+ TCR diversity, unlike CD8+, rose significantly by C4D1.

V was trimmed by 11 bases and J by 2 bases, leaving 12 bases between them. Germline lookup yields CDR1 SNHLY and CDR2 FYNNEI. The length of the CDR3 is 12 residues. The data were produced by immunoSEQ multiplex PCR, yet TCRdb's version contains in-frame clones alone and is incomplete. The sample lists over 50,000 clones; 86% were seen once. Time point meaning: cycle 4 day 1 (C4D1), after less than 7 weeks of nivolumab. Every one of the patients relapsed after autologous stem cell transplantation (brentuximab vedotin exposure was variable). V gene TRBV2 combines with J gene TRBJ2-5; the D gene could be TRBD1 or TRBD2 (6 bases each). This receptor was identified in a human donor with classical Hodgkin lymphoma. Sample: peripheral blood mononuclear cells (PBMCs), taken before the fourth cycle of nivolumab. The DNA for the CDR3 is TGTGCCTTGGAGGGGGGTCAAGAGACCCAGTACTTC. This sequence encodes CALEGGQETQYF.